This T cell receptor beta chain was observed in a study of vaccination effects on CD4 cells after COVID-19 (dated by TCRdb to 2021 to 2024). Context from the whole study: Two doses of either the BNT162b2 or the mRNA-1273 mRNA SARS-CoV-2 vaccine were administered to participants. In the study, cultures from other donors were sequenced using the Oncomine TCR Beta short-read assay on an Illumina iSeq 100. SARS-CoV-2 spike-specific CD4+ TCR repertoires from before and after mRNA vaccination were compared in COVID-19 convalescent patients and in infection-naive vaccine recipients. The full study included fewer than eleven COVID-19 convalescent patients and several SARS-CoV-2-naive healthy vaccine recipients.

The library came from the immunoSEQ multiplex PCR assay. TCR beta CDR3 sequencing was performed on DNA from the cultured, isolated CD4+ T cells. The authors' pipeline ran thus. Non-productive TCR sequences were discarded, and reads were trimmed to the CDR3 region, with only CDR3s of 7 or more amino acids retained. The MANAFEST web app was used to identify antigen-specific clonotypes by comparing expansion in peptide wells with expansion in reference cultures. To count as positive, a clone had to show expansion at FDR<0.05 compared with the reference and with all other wells, an odds ratio above 5, and a frequency above 0.1% in two replicate wells. A clonotype was called cross-reactive if it was significantly expanded both in SARS-CoV-2 spike wells and in at least one common cold coronavirus spike condition. Levenshtein distance calculated with the stringdist R package was used to assess CDR3 similarity, and unrooted trees were constructed with ape in R 3.6.1. The table was pulled from immuneACCESS by TCRdb, which kept in-frame rearrangements only. Such tables lose some clones; where checked, under half of the loss comes from unresolved V genes, and the rest has no known cause. V and J calls and clone size follow that table, whereas D and trimming were derived from the DNA. In all, the sample holds about 24,000 clones, and about two thirds of those were seen once. Of the sample, roughly an eighth is held by the ten largest clones.

In the ViraFEST assay, PBMC were stimulated with viral peptide pools, and antigen-specific CD4+ T cell clonotypes were then identified by expansion using TCR sequencing. After approximately eleven days of culture, CD4+ T cells were isolated with the EasySep CD4+ T cell isolation kit. None of the healthy vaccine recipients had a prior SARS-CoV-2 infection, which was confirmed by nucleocapsid antibody tests that came back negative both before and after vaccination. Approximately 2 million PBMC per well were cultured in IMDM with roughly 5% human AB serum, 9 to 10 IU/ml IL-2 and gentamicin, plus 10 ug/ml peptides. Half of the culture medium was replaced with fresh IL-2-containing medium on days 3 and 7. Unless noted otherwise, every peptide stimulation condition was cultured in triplicate wells. PBMC were separated from whole blood using Ficoll-Paque Plus gradient centrifugation and were then either cryopreserved at -140C or used fresh. The spike proteins of SARS-CoV-2 and of the common cold coronaviruses HCoV-NL63, HCoV-OC43 and HCoV-229E were spanned by overlapping peptide pools. Genomic DNA was extracted from cultured CD4+ T cells with the QIAamp micro DNA kit.

To note about this clone: Its antigen is unknown. No clone much larger than this one lies a single base away; base qualities are absent.

The paper as a whole reports these results and caveats: The study was limited by a small number of convalescent patients, and early post-infection timepoints were lacking. Both infection-induced and vaccine-induced clones contracted markedly at late post-vaccination timepoints, which is consistent with waning T cell responses. In healthy vaccine recipients, vaccine-induced clones were almost all SARS-CoV-2 mono-reactive, with only 1 of 255 cross-reactive with common cold coronaviruses.

This specimen consisted of CD4+ T cells from PBMCs cultured with HCoV-OC43 spike peptides, obtained before COVID-19 vaccination. The cell subset or site label, read with the paper, signifies: HCoV-OC43 spike overlapping peptide pool stimulation. The TCR was taken from a human donor who received a COVID-19 vaccine.

CDR3 protein: CASSLAGADTQYF. DNA sequence: TGTGCCAGCAGCTTGGCGGGGGCAGATACGCAGTATTTT. The rearranged chain carries TRBV11-2 and TRBJ2-3, with 7 bases matching TRBD2. The CDR3 numbers 13 residues from cysteine through phenylalanine. Kept here is only the CDR3 DNA, which spans 39 bases and is read in frame from base 1. The germline V gene gives CDR1 as SGHAT and CDR2 as FQNNGV. Trimming accounts for 3 bases at V and 4 bases at J, while the number of junction bases matched to no gene is 1.